This T cell receptor beta chain stems from a study of T cell responses to AZD1222 COVID-19 vaccine. The method was immunoSEQ multiplex PCR; TCRdb's version includes in-frame clones alone and lacks a portion of them. The sample carries fewer than 200,000 clones, 85% to 95% recorded once. This CDR3 has 14 amino acids. CDR1 PRHDT and CDR2 FYEKMQ come from the germline V gene (reference sequence). The V end lost 0 bases, the J end lost 8 bases, and 11 bases lay between the germline ends. As concerns this clone: The antigen is not known.

Whole-study results and caveats: Donors were chiefly white British, with a greater number of females, and clonal diversity was perhaps underestimated.

The chain carries TRBV13 and TRBJ2-1; tentative D call: TRBD2 (6 bases). This clonotype was obtained from an adult in good health. The material sequenced was peripheral blood, taken on day 0 of AZD1222 vaccination. CDR3 sequence reads: CASSLGRRGDEQFF. CDR3 coding DNA: TGTGCCAGCAGCTTAGGACGGAGGGGCGATGAGCAGTTCTTC.